Listed below are T cell receptor beta chains from one sample, sequenced in a study of read filtering for tumor transcriptome and immune sequencing. In TCRdb, the reads were re-called with MiXCR into one record per CDR3 protein. The repertoire includes tens of thousands of distinct CDR3 sequences, approximately 15% of them detected once, and roughly 18% sits in the top ten. The specimen sequenced was a population of CD138-negative cells sorted from bone marrow. All receptors come from a donor older than 35 with multiple myeloma. CDR3s include the opening cysteine and the closing phenylalanine or tryptophan. The D gene is left open where the match is weak. Size values are once, few and many counts, or a class for expanded clones, and some rows have none.

V gene	J gene	D gene	clone size	CDR3 protein	CDR3 DNA
TRBV5-1	TRBJ1-4	-	many	CARGRTNEKLFF	TGCGCCAGAGGACGGACTAATGAAAAACTGTTTTTT
TRBV10-1	TRBJ2-1	-	many	CASSEVGCNEQFF	TGCGCCAGCAGTGAGGTCGGCTGCAATGAGCAGTTCTTC
TRBV7-2	TRBJ2-5	TRBD2	many	CASSLDLAGGPGETQYF	TGTGCCAGCAGCTTAGACCTAGCGGGGGGGCCGGGGGAGACCCAGTACTTC
TRBV7-9	TRBJ2-3	TRBD1	many	CASSRTGVTDTQYF	TGTGCCAGCAGCCGGACAGGGGTCACAGATACGCAGTATTTT
TRBV5-1	TRBJ2-7	TRBD1	many	CASSLGQNYEQYF	TGCGCCAGCAGCCTGGGACAGAACTACGAGCAGTACTTC
TRBV28	TRBJ2-3	TRBD2	-	CASQRGVDTQYF	TGTGCCAGCCAGCGGGGGGTGGATACGCAGTATTTT
TRBV28	TRBJ1-2	-	many	CATGTGYYGYTF	TGTGCTACCGGGACCGGCTACTATGGCTACACCTTC
TRBV19	TRBJ1-1	TRBD1	many	CASSIGPGQGGLNTEAFF	TGTGCCAGTAGTATAGGACCAGGACAGGGGGGCCTTAACACTGAAGCTTTCTTT
TRBV25-1	TRBJ1-2	-	many	CASSEQGRDYGYTF	TGTGCCAGCAGTGAACAGGGTCGGGACTATGGCTACACCTTC
TRBV5-4	TRBJ2-5	TRBD1	many	CASSPGTGDKLYF	TGTGCCAGCAGCCCCGGGACAGGCGATAAGTTGTACTTC
TRBV28	TRBJ2-5	-	many	CASSLSSTVSWGETQYF	TGTGCCAGCAGCCTAAGTTCGACAGTCAGCTGGGGGGAGACCCAGTACTTC
TRBV18	TRBJ1-1	-	many	CASSSFQGVTEAFF	TGTGCCAGCTCATCCTTTCAGGGAGTTACTGAAGCTTTCTTT
TRBV12-3/TRBV12-4	TRBJ2-1	-	many	CASSSLAEQFF	TGTGCCAGCAGTAGTCTGGCTGAGCAGTTCTTC
TRBV14	TRBJ1-6	-	many	CASSQEGLINSPLHF	TGTGCCAGCAGCCAAGAGGGACTTATTAATTCACCCCTCCACTTT
TRBV2	TRBJ2-5	TRBD2	many	CASSDSSGGTQETQYF	TGTGCCAGCAGTGACTCTAGCGGGGGAACCCAAGAGACCCAGTACTTC
TRBV5-1	TRBJ1-2	-	many	CASSFSDYGYTF	TGCGCCAGCAGCTTTTCCGACTATGGCTACACCTTC
TRBV5-1	TRBJ2-7	TRBD1	many	CASSRSPGTGVYEQYF	TGCGCCAGCAGCCGGTCCCCCGGGACAGGGGTCTACGAGCAGTACTTC
TRBV14	TRBJ2-7	-	many	CASSQAGDGEQYF	TGTGCCAGCAGCCAAGCCGGGGACGGCGAGCAGTACTTC
TRBV7-9	TRBJ1-1	-	many	CASSPQGIFRAEAFF	TGTGCCAGCAGCCCTCAAGGTATTTTTCGCGCTGAAGCTTTCTTT
TRBV20-1	TRBJ2-1	-	-	CSARDHETNSNEQFF	TGCAGTGCTAGGGACCACGAAACCAATAGCAATGAGCAGTTCTTC
TRBV10-2	TRBJ1-5	-	many	CASGDHEGNQPQHF	TGCGCCAGCGGGGACCACGAGGGTAATCAGCCCCAGCATTTT
TRBV6-5	TRBJ1-4	-	many	CASSYSGAISGEKLFF	TGTGCCAGCAGTTACTCGGGTGCAATATCTGGGGAAAAACTGTTTTTT
TRBV11-2	TRBJ1-1	-	many	CASSLGEWHENTEAFF	TGTGCCAGCAGCTTAGGTGAATGGCACGAGAACACTGAAGCTTTCTTT
TRBV12-3/TRBV12-4	TRBJ1-5	-	-	CASSPSGRGEPQHF	TGTGCCAGCAGCCCCTCGGGGAGGGGGGAGCCCCAGCATTTT
TRBV29-1	TRBJ1-3	TRBD1	many	CSAQGVVGNTIYF	TGCAGCGCACAGGGGGTCGTCGGAAACACCATATATTTT